A selection of T cell receptor beta chains follows, all from one sample in a study of T cell repertoires in cytomegalovirus infection. One entry per CDR3 protein results from TCRdb running MiXCR on the reads. The table includes around 550,000 distinct CDR3 sequences, approximately 26% detected once. Sequencing was carried out using PBMCs. The receptor set was obtained from a human donor in good health (CMV status not recorded). Some clones in this sample may be carry-over from other donors' samples. Both conserved end residues are part of each CDR3. A D gene is named only where the DNA matches it firmly. Clone size is stated in some rows and not others, as once, few, many or a class when expanded.

v_gene,abundance,d_gene,j_gene,CDR3aa,CDR3nt
TRBV15,NA,NA,TRBJ2-1,CATSVGLAYNEQFF,TGTGCCACTTCGGTGGGGTTAGCCTACAATGAGCAGTTCTTC
TRBV7-9,many,TRBD1,TRBJ1-4,CASTFPRGTTNEKLFF,TGTGCCAGCACCTTCCCCAGGGGGACAACTAATGAAAAACTGTTTTTT
TRBV28,NA,TRBD2,TRBJ2-5,CASSSRTSGNPQETQYF,TGTGCCAGCAGTTCGCGGACTAGCGGGAACCCACAAGAGACCCAGTACTTC
TRBV7-9,NA,NA,TRBJ1-1,CASSLGGAPEAFF,TGTGCCAGCAGCTTAGGCGGCGCCCCAGAAGCTTTCTTT
TRBV6-2/TRBV6-3,few,TRBD1,TRBJ1-2,CASSSTGGYTF,TGTGCCAGCAGTTCGACAGGGGGCTACACCTTC
TRBV29-1,few,TRBD1,TRBJ2-7,CSVGDRGLYEQYF,TGCAGCGTAGGAGACAGGGGGCTCTACGAGCAGTACTTC
TRBV6-1,NA,NA,TRBJ2-1,CASSEARDEQFF,TGTGCCAGCAGTGAAGCGCGGGATGAGCAGTTCTTC
TRBV27,few,NA,TRBJ2-7,CASAPTGDYEQYF,TGTGCCAGCGCCCCTACGGGAGACTACGAGCAGTACTTC
TRBV5-5,NA,NA,TRBJ2-2,CASSPVWGELFF,TGTGCCAGCAGCCCAGTGTGGGGGGAGCTGTTTTTT
TRBV5-6,few,TRBD2,TRBJ2-1,CASSLYLERGSYNEQFF,TGTGCCAGCAGCTTATATCTCGAGCGGGGGTCCTACAATGAGCAGTTCTTC
TRBV7-3,many,NA,TRBJ1-2,CASSLTPNPDRNYGYTF,TGTGCCAGCAGCTTAACGCCGAACCCGGACAGAAACTATGGCTACACCTTC
TRBV15,NA,NA,TRBJ2-3,CATSRARDSRGGTQYF,TGTGCCACCAGCAGAGCCCGGGACTCCCGTGGTGGTACGCAGTATTTT
TRBV7-2,many,TRBD1,TRBJ2-5,CASSRTGVQETQYF,TGTGCCAGCAGCCGGACAGGGGTGCAAGAGACCCAGTACTTC
TRBV20-1,NA,TRBD2,TRBJ2-3,CSATSSGSLDGDTQYF,TGCAGTGCTACTTCTAGCGGGAGCCTCGATGGAGATACGCAGTATTTT
TRBV4-1,few,TRBD1,TRBJ1-1,CASSHTPDRALNTEAFF,TGCGCCAGCAGCCATACTCCGGACAGGGCTTTGAACACTGAAGCTTTCTTT
TRBV6-2/TRBV6-3,NA,NA,TRBJ2-1,CASSWGQQHNNEQFF,TGTGCCAGCTCTTGGGGACAACAACACAACAATGAGCAGTTCTTC
TRBV7-2,many,TRBD1,TRBJ2-3,CASSLGPGQGSTDTQYF,TGTGCCAGCAGCCTCGGCCCGGGACAGGGGTCCACAGATACGCAGTATTTT
TRBV6-1,many,NA,TRBJ2-5,CASSRPSEETQYF,TGTGCCAGCAGTCGACCCTCCGAAGAGACCCAGTACTTC
TRBV6-5,NA,NA,TRBJ1-3,CASSPNRVSHWNTIYF,TGTGCCAGCAGCCCTAACAGGGTGAGCCATTGGAACACCATATATTTT
TRBV12-3/TRBV12-4,few,NA,TRBJ1-5,CASSFESGSNQPQHF,TGTGCCAGCAGTTTCGAGTCGGGCAGCAATCAGCCCCAGCATTTT
TRBV6-1,few,TRBD1,TRBJ2-4,CASSRQGSPKNIQYF,TGTGCCAGCAGTCGACAGGGGTCCCCCAAAAACATTCAGTACTTC
TRBV7-6,medium-sized,NA,TRBJ1-1,CASSGQNTEAFF,TGTGCCAGCAGCGGGCAGAACACTGAAGCTTTCTTT
TRBV7-8,NA,NA,TRBJ1-2,CASSFMEQVVGGYTF,TGTGCCAGCAGCTTTATGGAACAGGTTGTGGGTGGCTACACCTTC
TRBV7-8,many,NA,TRBJ1-2,CASSLGAVTYGYTF,TGTGCCAGCAGCTTAGGGGCGGTTACTTATGGCTACACCTTC
TRBV12-3/TRBV12-4,many,NA,TRBJ1-6,CASSLVGGNSPLHF,TGTGCCAGCAGCTTAGTCGGGGGAAATTCACCCCTCCACTTT
TRBV6-6,NA,NA,TRBJ1-1,CASSYSPGITEAFF,TGTGCCAGCAGTTACTCTCCGGGGATAACTGAAGCTTTCTTT
TRBV6-6,NA,TRBD2,TRBJ2-7,CASSSSGSSSYEQYF,TGTGCCAGCAGTTCTAGCGGGAGTAGTTCCTACGAGCAGTACTTC
TRBV7-2,many,TRBD2,TRBJ2-5,CASSWTSGRWGETQYF,TGTGCCAGCAGCTGGACTAGCGGGAGGTGGGGGGAGACCCAGTACTTC
TRBV3-1,NA,NA,TRBJ1-2,CASSQEGTTSGYTF,TGTGCCAGCAGCCAAGAAGGGACCACTAGTGGCTACACCTTC
TRBV6-5,few,NA,TRBJ2-5,CASTDPAQETQYF,TGTGCCAGTACTGATCCGGCACAAGAGACCCAGTACTTC
TRBV24-1,few,NA,TRBJ1-5,CATSRVGGQPQHF,TGTGCCACCAGTAGGGTCGGCGGTCAGCCCCAGCATTTT
TRBV20-1,NA,TRBD2,TRBJ2-3,CSAQTSASRDTQYF,TGCAGTGCTCAAACTAGCGCGTCGCGGGATACGCAGTATTTT
TRBV27,few,TRBD1,TRBJ1-2,CASSLTGALNYGYTF,TGTGCCAGCAGTCTTACAGGGGCCCTAAACTATGGCTACACCTTC
TRBV14,once,NA,TRBJ1-6,CASSQEQTRNSPLHF,TGTGCCAGCAGCCAAGAACAGACGAGGAATTCACCCCTCCACTTT
TRBV7-8,many,NA,TRBJ2-1,CASSLAYYNEQFF,TGTGCCAGCAGCTTAGCGTACTACAATGAGCAGTTCTTC
TRBV6-2/TRBV6-3,NA,TRBD1,TRBJ2-7,CASSYSIRDRGYEQYF,TGTGCCAGCAGTTACTCGATCCGGGACAGGGGCTACGAGCAGTACTTC
TRBV9,NA,TRBD1,TRBJ1-2,CASSVGDSLGGYTF,TGTGCCAGCAGCGTAGGGGACAGCCTGGGGGGCTACACCTTC
TRBV5-1,NA,NA,TRBJ1-3,CARPTVPSGNTIYF,TGCGCCAGACCGACAGTACCTTCTGGAAACACCATATATTTT
TRBV4-3,NA,TRBD2,TRBJ2-4,CASSQDSSGTKAYF,TGCGCCAGCAGCCAAGACTCCTCCGGGACTAAAGCGTACTTC
TRBV4-3,few,TRBD1,TRBJ2-2,CASPGQDRGELFF,TGCGCCAGCCCGGGACAGGATAGGGGGGAGCTGTTTTTT
TRBV7-2,few,TRBD1,TRBJ1-5,CASKTGTGNQPQHF,TGTGCCAGCAAAACCGGGACAGGCAATCAGCCCCAGCATTTT